This entry is about one T cell receptor (beta chain). The target antigen is unknown. The data derive from a study of cytomegalovirus exposure and HLA in healthy donors. Looking at the study overall: Earlier, almost 120 million unique TCR beta sequences were recovered from around 190 million T cells by an analysis. The Caucasian-associated ancestry cluster contained 81% of the approximately 390 genotyped donors. Overall study results and limits: Earlier results showed most TCR beta V segments being productive about 90% or about 30% of the time.

Vbeta (60) and Jbeta (13) primers were used in the PCR. Produced via immunoSEQ multiplex PCR; TCRdb's table is partial and in-frame only. The sample shows about 140,000 clones, over 60% of them seen only once. V was trimmed by 6 bases and J by 9 bases, leaving 15 bases between them. The CDR3 consists of 12 residues. The germline CDR1 and CDR2 sequences are SNHLY and FYNNEI. The sequence was obtained from a man aged 40-55 years in good health and CMV-seronegative. This chain joins TRBV2 and TRBJ2-7; TRBD1 might be the D (6 bases). The source material was PBMCs. CDR3 nucleotides: TGTGCCAGCAGCCCACAGGGCGCTGGGCAGTACTTC. It translates to CASSPQGAGQYF.